Each of the 3 T cell receptor beta chains below was sequenced from the same sample in a study of OX40 agonist ivuxolimab in advanced cancers. Clones were sequenced by immunoSEQ multiplex PCR, and TCRdb holds only the in-frame ones, with some missing. The sample gives 80,000 or so clones, over 85% of which show up once; roughly 0.18% is in the top ten. The sequences come from CD4+ or CD8+ T cells sorted from blood, collected in a trial of the OX40 agonist ivuxolimab. The source is an adult with an advanced solid tumor such as melanoma, head and neck, liver or kidney cancer.

This chain joins TRBV7-9 and TRBJ2-3; 7 bases match TRBD1. The germline V gene has CDR1 SEHNR and CDR2 FQNEAQ (reference sequence). CDR3 length: 14 amino acids. Losses at the gene ends were 3 bases for V and 4 bases for J; bases not matched to a gene: 4. In nucleotides, the CDR3 is TGTGCCAGCAGCTTGACAGGGAAGGCAGATACGCAGTATTTT. Translated: CASSLTGKADTQYF.

The rearrangement joins TRBV30 to TRBJ1-2, with TRBD1 identical over 8 bases. CDR3 length: 14 residues. Looked up from germline, CDR1 is GTSNPN and CDR2 is SVGIG (reference sequence). V was clipped by 0 bases and J by 13 bases; unmatched bases: 13. For the CDR3, the DNA is TGTGCCTGGAGTGTACAGGGGACAGGTCCTGAGGGCACCTTC. It translates to CAWSVQGTGPEGTF.

The V and J genes are TRBV5-5 and TRBJ1-2, with D possibly matching TRBD1 (5 bases). This CDR3 region has 16 residues. V was shortened by 4 bases and J by 5 bases, with 21 bases between the two germline ends. Germline CDR1 reads SGHKS; CDR2 reads YYEKEE (reference sequence). The CDR3 sequence: CASSPSRVRSIYGYTF. CDR3 nucleotide sequence: TGTGCCAGCAGCCCTAGCAGGGTCCGAAGCATATATGGCTACACCTTC.